The rows below give T cell receptor beta chains drawn from one sample of a study of T cell responses to AZD1222 COVID-19 vaccine. Generated by immunoSEQ multiplex PCR, the TCRdb table keeps only in-frame clones and is missing some. The data show about 85,000 clones, 80% to 90% seen once. Sequenced here: peripheral blood, sampled on day 0 of AZD1222 vaccination. The origin of the receptors is an adult in good health. The CDR3 runs from the conserved cysteine through the conserved F or W. The D gene is left open where the match is weak. The listing skips clone size in some rows; elsewhere it reads once, few, many or a size class.

d_gene,j_gene,v_gene,abundance,CDR3nt,CDR3aa
-,TRBJ1-3,TRBV3-1/TRBV3-2,-,TGTGCCAGCAGCCAAGAGGAAGGGTTTAATGGAAACACCATATATTTT,CASSQEEGFNGNTIYF
-,TRBJ2-1,TRBV6-5,-,TGTGCCAGCAGTCCGGACAGAGCTTACAATGAGCAGTTCTTC,CASSPDRAYNEQFF
TRBD2,TRBJ2-1,TRBV19,-,TGTGCCAGTAGTACCCGCGATAGCGGGAGGTTGAATGAGCAGTTCTTC,CASSTRDSGRLNEQFF
-,TRBJ1-5,TRBV28,few,TGTGCCAGCAGACAGACAGGCAATCAGCCCCAGCATTTT,CASRQTGNQPQHF
-,TRBJ1-6,TRBV6-6,-,TGTGCCAGCAGTTATTTGGCAGGGAGTAATTCACCCCTCCACTTT,CASSYLAGSNSPLHF
TRBD1,TRBJ1-6,TRBV2,-,TGTGCCAGCAGGACTGGACAGGGAAGTTCACCCCTCCACTTT,CASRTGQGSSPLHF
TRBD2,TRBJ2-5,TRBV9,-,TGTGCCAGCAGCGTAGGGACCCGCGGGAGCGGGGAGACCCAGTACTTC,CASSVGTRGSGETQYF
-,TRBJ2-7,TRBV4-1,-,TGCGCCAGCAGCCAAGATCCGGTTTCCTACGAGCAGTACTTC,CASSQDPVSYEQYF
-,TRBJ1-3,TRBV5-4,-,TGTGCCAGCAGCTCGCCAGGGCCCGCTGGAAACACCATATATTTT,CASSSPGPAGNTIYF
TRBD2,TRBJ2-5,TRBV18,few,TGTGCCAGCTCACTAGCTAGCGGGAGAGGAAGGGAGACCCAGTACTTC,CASSLASGRGRETQYF
TRBD2,TRBJ2-1,TRBV11-3,once,TGTGCCAGCAGCTTAGACCCGACTAGCGGGCAGTTCTTC,CASSLDPTSGQFF
TRBD1,TRBJ1-6,TRBV12-3/TRBV12-4,-,TGTGCCAGCAGTACGGGACAGTTGTCACCCCTCCACTTT,CASSTGQLSPLHF
-,TRBJ1-2,TRBV19,-,TGTGCCAGTAGTATACGGGCGGGCAGGGTCGTCGGAGGCTACACCTTC,CASSIRAGRVVGGYTF
-,TRBJ1-3,TRBV3-1/TRBV3-2,-,TGTGCCAGCAGCCAGCGGGACGGAGGAAACACCATATATTTT,CASSQRDGGNTIYF
TRBD1,TRBJ2-6,TRBV7-9,-,TGTGCCAGCAGCTTTGGGGACAGCCTCTCTGGGGCCAACGTCCTGACTTTC,CASSFGDSLSGANVLTF
-,TRBJ2-7,TRBV12-3/TRBV12-4,-,TGTGCCAGCAGTCGACAGCAACCCTACGAGCAGTACTTC,CASSRQQPYEQYF
-,TRBJ1-6,TRBV29-1,-,TGCAGCGTCAAAGGGGGATATAATTCACCCCTCCACTTT,CSVKGGYNSPLHF
-,TRBJ2-1,TRBV3-1/TRBV3-2,-,TGTGCCAGCAGCCAAGTGGTGGTTGAGCAGTTCTTC,CASSQVVVEQFF
TRBD2,TRBJ2-1,TRBV19,-,TGTGCCAGTAGTAGGGGGGGTAACAATGAGCAGTTCTTC,CASSRGGNNEQFF
TRBD1,TRBJ2-5,TRBV6-2/TRBV6-3,-,TGTGCCAGCAGCCACCGGGACAGGGGGCGAGAGACCCAGTACTTC,CASSHRDRGRETQYF
-,TRBJ1-1,TRBV5-1,-,TGCGCCAGCAGCTTGGCTCCCAGGGGCACTGAAGCTTTCTTT,CASSLAPRGTEAFF
-,TRBJ2-5,TRBV19,-,TGTGCCAGTAGTATTGGGGGGGCCGAGACCCAGTACTTC,CASSIGGAETQYF
-,TRBJ2-3,TRBV14,-,TGTGCCAGCAGCCAAGTGACAGTCAAAACAGATACGCAGTATTTT,CASSQVTVKTDTQYF
-,TRBJ1-1,TRBV20-1,-,TGCAGTGCTGCACAGGGCACTGAAGCTTTCTTT,CSAAQGTEAFF
-,TRBJ2-4,TRBV15,once,TGTGCCACCAGCAGAGACAGGTGGGACAAAAACATTCAGTACTTC,CATSRDRWDKNIQYF
TRBD1,TRBJ1-2,TRBV6-5,-,TGTGCCAGCACGGGCCCGACAGGGGATGGGTATGGCTACACCTTC,CASTGPTGDGYGYTF
-,TRBJ2-7,TRBV7-3,-,TGTGCCAGCAGCCCGGGAGTAGGTACCTACGAGCAGTACTTC,CASSPGVGTYEQYF
TRBD1,TRBJ2-7,TRBV10-2,few,TGCGCCAGCAGGGGTGTAACAGGGGGAGGCTACGAGCAGTACTTC,CASRGVTGGGYEQYF
TRBD2,TRBJ2-5,TRBV7-9,-,TGTGCCAGCAGCGGGACTAGCGGGAGTTGGAAGACCCAGTACTTC,CASSGTSGSWKTQYF
-,TRBJ1-2,TRBV14,few,TGTGCCAGCAGCCCAACGACCGGAGGCTATGGCTACACCTTC,CASSPTTGGYGYTF
-,TRBJ1-2,TRBV9,-,TGTGCCAGCAGAAGACTCACAGGGCGGACGCGGGGCTACACCTTC,CASRRLTGRTRGYTF
-,TRBJ1-3,TRBV14,-,TGTGCCAGCAGCCCTACAGGGAAGAGGTCTGGAAACACCATATATTTT,CASSPTGKRSGNTIYF
-,TRBJ2-2,TRBV6-1,-,TGTGCCAGCAGTGAAGGGACTCGGACGGAGAACACCGGGGAGCTGTTTTTT,CASSEGTRTENTGELFF
-,TRBJ2-2,TRBV4-1,-,TGCGCCAGCAGCCAAGTAGGGCAGGGGAGTTTGTCCGGGGAGCTGTTTTTT,CASSQVGQGSLSGELFF
-,TRBJ1-5,TRBV9,-,TGTGCCAGCAGCGTAGGTCCCGGAGGGAATCAGCCCCAGCATTTT,CASSVGPGGNQPQHF
-,TRBJ1-5,TRBV28,-,TGTGCCAGCAGTTCTCTTCCGGGTCAGCCCCAGCATTTT,CASSSLPGQPQHF
TRBD1,TRBJ1-5,TRBV19,-,TGTGCCAGTAACCCCCAGGGACAGGGTGGTCAGCCCCAGCATTTT,CASNPQGQGGQPQHF
-,TRBJ2-7,TRBV5-1,-,TGCGCCAGCAGTTTGAACTACGAGCAGTACTTC,CASSLNYEQYF
-,TRBJ2-7,TRBV5-1,once,TGCGCCAGCAGCTTGGTTAGGAGCGGCGAGCAGTACTTC,CASSLVRSGEQYF
TRBD2,TRBJ2-3,TRBV11-3,-,TGTGCCAGCAGCTCCCTAGCGGGAAGCACAGATACGCAGTATTTT,CASSSLAGSTDTQYF
TRBD1,TRBJ1-2,TRBV5-8,-,TGTGCCAGCAGCTCGCAGGACAGGTCTCTCGGCTACACCTTC,CASSSQDRSLGYTF
TRBD1,TRBJ1-2,TRBV6-5,-,TGTGCCAGCAGGAAACAGGGGGGGCTATATGGCTACACCTTC,CASRKQGGLYGYTF
TRBD1,TRBJ1-5,TRBV5-5,-,TGTGCCAGCAGCTTACAGGGGGGCAATCAGCCCCAGCATTTT,CASSLQGGNQPQHF
-,TRBJ1-5,TRBV6-1,-,TGTGCCAGCAGTGACGGGTCGAGTAGCAATCAGCCCCAGCATTTT,CASSDGSSSNQPQHF
-,TRBJ2-3,TRBV28,-,TGTGCCAGCAGTTTATTGGCAGGCCGCACAGATACGCAGTATTTT,CASSLLAGRTDTQYF
-,TRBJ1-5,TRBV10-2,few,TGCGCCAGTGGCGACAGACAGAATCAGCCCCAGCATTTT,CASGDRQNQPQHF
TRBD1,TRBJ2-1,TRBV19,-,TGTGCCAGTAGTAAGGGGACAGGGGGCTTTAGGAATGAGCAGTTCTTC,CASSKGTGGFRNEQFF
TRBD1,TRBJ2-2,TRBV10-3,-,TGTGCCATCAGTGTTGACAGGGTATCCACCGGGGAGCTGTTTTTT,CAISVDRVSTGELFF
TRBD1,TRBJ1-2,TRBV7-2,-,TGTGCCAGCAGCTCGTGGGGTGGACAGGGGGTTGGCTACACCTTC,CASSSWGGQGVGYTF
-,TRBJ1-5,TRBV6-1,-,TGTGCCAGCAGTGAAAGAGACAGACGCAATCAGCCCCAGCATTTT,CASSERDRRNQPQHF